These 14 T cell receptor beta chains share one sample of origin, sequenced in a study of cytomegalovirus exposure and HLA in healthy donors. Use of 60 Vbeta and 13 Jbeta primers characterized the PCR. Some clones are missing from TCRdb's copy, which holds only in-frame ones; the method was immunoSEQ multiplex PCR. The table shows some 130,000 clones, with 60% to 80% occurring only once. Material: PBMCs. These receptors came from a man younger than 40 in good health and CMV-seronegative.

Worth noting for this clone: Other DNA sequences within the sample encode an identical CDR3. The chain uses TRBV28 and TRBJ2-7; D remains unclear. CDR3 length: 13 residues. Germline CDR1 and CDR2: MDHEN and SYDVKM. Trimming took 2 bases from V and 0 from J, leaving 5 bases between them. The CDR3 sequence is CASSLRSSYEQYF. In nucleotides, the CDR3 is TGTGCCAGCAGTTTAAGGAGCTCCTACGAGCAGTACTTC.

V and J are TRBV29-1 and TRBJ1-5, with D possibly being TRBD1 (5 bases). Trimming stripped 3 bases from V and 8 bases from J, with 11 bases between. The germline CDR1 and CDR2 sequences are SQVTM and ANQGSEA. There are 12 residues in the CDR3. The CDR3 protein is CSVEGPAEPQHF. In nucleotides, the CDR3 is TGCAGCGTTGAGGGGCCTGCCGAGCCCCAGCATTTT.

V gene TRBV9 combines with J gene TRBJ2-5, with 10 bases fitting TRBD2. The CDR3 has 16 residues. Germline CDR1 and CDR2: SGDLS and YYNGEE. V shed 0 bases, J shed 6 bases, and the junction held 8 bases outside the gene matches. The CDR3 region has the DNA TGTGCCAGCAGCGTAGCAGCGGGAGGGCCGGAAAAGACCCAGTACTTC. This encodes CASSVAAGGPEKTQYF. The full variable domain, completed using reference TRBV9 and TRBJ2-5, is DSGVTQTPKHLITATGQRVTLRCSPRSGDLSVYWYQQSLDQGLQFLIQYYNGEERAKGNILERFSAQQFPDLHSELNLSSLELGDSALYFCASSVAAGGPEKTQYFGPGTRLLVL.

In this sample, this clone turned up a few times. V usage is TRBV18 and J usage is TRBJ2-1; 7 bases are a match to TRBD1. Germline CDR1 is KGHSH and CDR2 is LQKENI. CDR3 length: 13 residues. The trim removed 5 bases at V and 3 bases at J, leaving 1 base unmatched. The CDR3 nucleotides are TGTGCCAGCTCAAGGGACAGCTACAATGAGCAGTTCTTC. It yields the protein CASSRDSYNEQFF.

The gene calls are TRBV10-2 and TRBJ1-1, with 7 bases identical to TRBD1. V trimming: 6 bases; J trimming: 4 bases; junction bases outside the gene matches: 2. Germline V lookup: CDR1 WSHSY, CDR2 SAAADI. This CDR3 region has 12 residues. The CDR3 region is CASSQGGTEAFF. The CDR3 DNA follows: TGCGCCAGCAGCCAGGGGGGCACTGAAGCTTTCTTT.

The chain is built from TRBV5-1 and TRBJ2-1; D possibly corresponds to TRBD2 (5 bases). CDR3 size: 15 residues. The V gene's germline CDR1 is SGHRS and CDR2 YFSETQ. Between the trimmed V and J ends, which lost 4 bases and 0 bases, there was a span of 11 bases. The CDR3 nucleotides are TGCGCCAGCAGCGTTCCGGGGAGCTCCTACAATGAGCAGTTCTTC. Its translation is CASSVPGSSYNEQFF.

This CDR3 is CATSRNSADYEQYF. The CDR3 bases are TGTGCCACCAGCAGAAATAGCGCAGACTACGAGCAGTACTTC. The rearrangement uses TRBV15 and TRBJ2-7; possible D gene TRBD2, 5 bases. Per the germline V gene, CDR1 is LNHNV and CDR2 is YYDKDF (reference sequence). The CDR3 loop spans 14 amino acids. V lost 2 bases to trimming and J lost 3 bases, with 11 bases between them.

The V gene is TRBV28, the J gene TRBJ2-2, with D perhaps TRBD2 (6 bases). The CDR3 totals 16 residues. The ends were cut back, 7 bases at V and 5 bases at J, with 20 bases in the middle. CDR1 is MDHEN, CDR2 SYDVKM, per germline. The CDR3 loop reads CASTTAGGVRTGELFF. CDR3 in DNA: TGTGCCAGCACTACGGCCGGGGGAGTCAGGACCGGGGAGCTGTTTTTT.

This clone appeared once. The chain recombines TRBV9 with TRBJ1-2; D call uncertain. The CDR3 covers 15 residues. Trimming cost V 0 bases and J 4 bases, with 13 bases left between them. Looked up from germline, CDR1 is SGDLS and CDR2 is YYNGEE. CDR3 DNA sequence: TGTGCCAGCAGCGTAGACGTCAGCGAGTCCTATGGCTACACCTTC. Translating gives CASSVDVSESYGYTF.

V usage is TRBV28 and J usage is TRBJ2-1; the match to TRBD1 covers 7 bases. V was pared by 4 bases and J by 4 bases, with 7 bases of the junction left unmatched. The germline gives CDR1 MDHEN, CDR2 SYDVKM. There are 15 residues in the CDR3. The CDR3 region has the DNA TGTGCCAGCAGTTCTCCGGGACAGCCTTACAATGAGCAGTTCTTC. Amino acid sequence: CASSSPGQPYNEQFF.

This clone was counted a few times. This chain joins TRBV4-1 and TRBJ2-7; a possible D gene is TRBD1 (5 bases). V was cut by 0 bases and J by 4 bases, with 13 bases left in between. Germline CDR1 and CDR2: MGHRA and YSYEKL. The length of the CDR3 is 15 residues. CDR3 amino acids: CASSQDLAPGYEQYF. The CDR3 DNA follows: TGCGCCAGCAGCCAAGATCTGGCCCCAGGGTACGAGCAGTACTTC.

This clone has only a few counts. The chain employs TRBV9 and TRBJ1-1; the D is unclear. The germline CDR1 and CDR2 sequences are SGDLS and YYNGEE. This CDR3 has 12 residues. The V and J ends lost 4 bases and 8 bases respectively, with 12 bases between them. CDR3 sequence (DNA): TGTGCCAGCAGCTCTGGCAGTTCCGAAGCTTTCTTT. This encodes CASSSGSSEAFF.

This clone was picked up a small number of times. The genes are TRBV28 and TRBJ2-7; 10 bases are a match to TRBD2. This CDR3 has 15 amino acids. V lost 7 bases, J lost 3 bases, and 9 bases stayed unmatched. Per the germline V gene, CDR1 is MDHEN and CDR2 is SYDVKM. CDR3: CASTYRASGSYEQYF. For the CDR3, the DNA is TGTGCCAGCACCTATAGGGCTAGCGGGAGCTACGAGCAGTACTTC.

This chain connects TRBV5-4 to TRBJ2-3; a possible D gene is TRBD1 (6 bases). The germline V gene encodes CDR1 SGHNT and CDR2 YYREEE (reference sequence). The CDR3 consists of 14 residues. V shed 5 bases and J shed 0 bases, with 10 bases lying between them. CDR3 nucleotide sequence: TGTGCCAGCAGGTCGACAGGAAGCACAGATACGCAGTATTTT. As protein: CASRSTGSTDTQYF.